The source of this TCR beta chain is a study of blood T cell repertoires in COVID-19. In the study's own analysis: Using reference gene primer amplification, nucleated cell counts were estimated. Here immunoSEQ multiplex PCR was the method, and the copy in TCRdb shows in-frame clones only, minus some. V, J and clone size were drawn from that table, and D and trimming were deduced from the DNA. The sample holds under 250,000 clones, nearly 95% seen once. The origin of this receptor is a man between 25 and 39 years old with COVID-19, enrolled during active disease. The specimen sequenced was peripheral blood.

CDR3 DNA: TGTGCCAGCAGTTCCGGGACAGGGGGCAATCAGCCCCAGCATTTT. It translates to CASSSGTGGNQPQHF. The chain links TRBV27 to TRBJ1-5; 10 nucleotides agree with TRBD1. CDR1 MNHEY and CDR2 SMNVEV come from the germline V gene (reference sequence). V lost 4 bases to trimming and J lost 2 bases; unmatched junction nucleotides: 2. This CDR3 is built from 15 residues.